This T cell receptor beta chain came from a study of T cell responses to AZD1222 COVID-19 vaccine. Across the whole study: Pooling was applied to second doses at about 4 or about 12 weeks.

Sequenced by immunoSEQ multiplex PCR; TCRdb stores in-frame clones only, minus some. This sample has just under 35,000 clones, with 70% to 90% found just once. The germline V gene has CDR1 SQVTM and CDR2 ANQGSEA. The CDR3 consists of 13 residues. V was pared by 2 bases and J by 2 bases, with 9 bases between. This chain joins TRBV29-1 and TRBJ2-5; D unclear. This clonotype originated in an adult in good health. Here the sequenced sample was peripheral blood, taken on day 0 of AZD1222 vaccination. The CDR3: CSVEYPAQETQYF. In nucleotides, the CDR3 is TGCAGCGTTGAATACCCGGCGCAAGAGACCCAGTACTTC.